The T cell receptor (beta chain) under discussion was sequenced for a study of T cell responses to AZD1222 COVID-19 vaccine. Study-level points and caveats: Vaccine-related CD4 TCRs covered spike, predominating at 160-218 and 743-854. Epitopes outside B.1.351 and B.1.1.7 mutated regions reportedly drew nearly half of spike TCRs.

The assay was immunoSEQ multiplex PCR, and TCRdb's table has in-frame clones only and misses some. The sample comprises 250,000 to 300,000 clones, 85% to 95% of which are singletons, and roughly 0.51% rests with the top ten. Pooled together were second doses at about 4 or about 12 weeks. From germline, CDR1 is MDHEN and CDR2 SYDVKM. V lost 5 bases and J lost 8, with 12 bases in between. CDR3 length: 12 amino acids. A note on this clone: Its antigen is unidentified.

The gene calls are TRBV28 and TRBJ1-1; no clear D. This sample comprised peripheral blood, obtained 28 days after the second AZD1222 dose. The sequence was collected from an adult who received the AZD1222 COVID-19 vaccine. The CDR3 DNA reads as TGTGCCAGCAGTGAAGGGATCTCCGAAGCTTTCTTT. Its translation: CASSEGISEAFF.